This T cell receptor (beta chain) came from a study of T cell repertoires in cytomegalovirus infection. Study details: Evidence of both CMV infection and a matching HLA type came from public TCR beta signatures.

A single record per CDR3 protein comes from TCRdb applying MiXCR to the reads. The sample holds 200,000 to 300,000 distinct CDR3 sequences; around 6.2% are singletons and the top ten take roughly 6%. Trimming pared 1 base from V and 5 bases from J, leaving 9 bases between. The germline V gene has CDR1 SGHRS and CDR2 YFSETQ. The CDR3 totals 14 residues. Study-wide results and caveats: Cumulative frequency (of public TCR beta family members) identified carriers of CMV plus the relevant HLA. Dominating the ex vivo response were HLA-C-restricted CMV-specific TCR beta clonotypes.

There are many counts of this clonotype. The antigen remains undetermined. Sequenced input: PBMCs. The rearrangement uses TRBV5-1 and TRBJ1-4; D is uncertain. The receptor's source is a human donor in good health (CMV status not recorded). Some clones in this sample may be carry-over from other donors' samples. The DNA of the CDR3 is TGCGCCAGCAGCTTGACGACGGCCAATGAAAAACTGTTTTTT. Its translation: CASSLTTANEKLFF.